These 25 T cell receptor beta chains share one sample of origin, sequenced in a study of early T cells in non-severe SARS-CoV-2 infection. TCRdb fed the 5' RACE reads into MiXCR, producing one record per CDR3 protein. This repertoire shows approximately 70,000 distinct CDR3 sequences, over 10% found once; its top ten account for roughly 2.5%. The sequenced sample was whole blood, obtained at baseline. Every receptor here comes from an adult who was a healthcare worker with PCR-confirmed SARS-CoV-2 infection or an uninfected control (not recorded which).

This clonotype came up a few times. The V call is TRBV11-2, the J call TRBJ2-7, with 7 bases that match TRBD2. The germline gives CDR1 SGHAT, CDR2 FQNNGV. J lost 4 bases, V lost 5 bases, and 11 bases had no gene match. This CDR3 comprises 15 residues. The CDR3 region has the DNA TGTGCCAGCAGCGGGGGGGTATCAGGCCCTTACGAGCAGTACTTC. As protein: CASSGGVSGPYEQYF.

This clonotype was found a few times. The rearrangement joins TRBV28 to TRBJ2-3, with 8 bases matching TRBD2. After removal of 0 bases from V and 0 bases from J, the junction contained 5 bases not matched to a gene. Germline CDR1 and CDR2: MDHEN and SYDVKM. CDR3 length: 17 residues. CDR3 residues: CASSLWTSDYSTDTQYF. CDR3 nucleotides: TGTGCCAGCAGTTTATGGACTAGCGACTATAGCACAGATACGCAGTATTTT.

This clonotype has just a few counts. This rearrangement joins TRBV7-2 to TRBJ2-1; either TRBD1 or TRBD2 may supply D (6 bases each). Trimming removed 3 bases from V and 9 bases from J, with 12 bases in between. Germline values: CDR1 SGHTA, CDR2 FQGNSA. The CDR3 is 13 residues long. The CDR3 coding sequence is TGTGCCAGCAGCTTGAAGGGGGGCAGTGAGCAGTTCTTC. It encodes CASSLKGGSEQFF.

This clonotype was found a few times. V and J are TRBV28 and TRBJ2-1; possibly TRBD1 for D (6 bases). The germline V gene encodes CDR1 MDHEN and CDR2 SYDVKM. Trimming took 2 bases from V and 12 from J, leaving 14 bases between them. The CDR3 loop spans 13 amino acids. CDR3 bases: TGTGCCAGCAGTTTAACAGGGTCGGACTCGCAGTTCTTC. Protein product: CASSLTGSDSQFF.

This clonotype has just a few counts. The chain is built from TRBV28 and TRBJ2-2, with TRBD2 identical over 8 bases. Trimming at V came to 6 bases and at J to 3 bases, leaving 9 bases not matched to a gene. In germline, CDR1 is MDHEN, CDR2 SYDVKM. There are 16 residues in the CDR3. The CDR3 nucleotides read TGTGCCAGCAGCCCCCCCCGGGGGGGGTACACCGGGGAGCTGTTTTTT. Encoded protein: CASSPPRGGYTGELFF. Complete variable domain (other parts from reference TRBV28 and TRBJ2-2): DVKVTQSSRYLVKRTGEKVFLECVQDMDHENMFWYRQDPGLGLRLIYFSYDVKMKEKGDIPEGYSVSREKKERFSLILESASTNQTSMYLCASSPPRGGYTGELFFGEGSRLTVL.

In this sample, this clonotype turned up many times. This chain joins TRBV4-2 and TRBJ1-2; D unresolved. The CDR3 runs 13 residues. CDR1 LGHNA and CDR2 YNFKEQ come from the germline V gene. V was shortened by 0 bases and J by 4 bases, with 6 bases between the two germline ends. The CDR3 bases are TGTGCCAGCAGCCAAGAGGCCAGCTATGGCTACACCTTC. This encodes CASSQEASYGYTF.

In nucleotides, the CDR3 is TGTGCCAGCAGCCTGGGGACAGGGCCAGGCTATGGCTACACCTTC. Translating gives CASSLGTGPGYGYTF. J is TRBJ1-2 and V is TRBV7-6; 9 bases are shared with TRBD1. The germline V gene has CDR1 SGHVS and CDR2 FNYEAQ. CDR3 length: 15 amino acids. The J segment lost 4 bases and the V segment lost 5 bases, leaving 8 bases of the junction unmatched.

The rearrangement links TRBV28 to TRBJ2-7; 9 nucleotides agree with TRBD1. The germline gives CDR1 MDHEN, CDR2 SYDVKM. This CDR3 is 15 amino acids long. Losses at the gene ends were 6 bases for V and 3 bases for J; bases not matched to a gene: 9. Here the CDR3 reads CASRSDRGKLYEQYF. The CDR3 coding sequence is TGTGCCAGCAGGTCGGACAGGGGAAAACTCTACGAGCAGTACTTC.

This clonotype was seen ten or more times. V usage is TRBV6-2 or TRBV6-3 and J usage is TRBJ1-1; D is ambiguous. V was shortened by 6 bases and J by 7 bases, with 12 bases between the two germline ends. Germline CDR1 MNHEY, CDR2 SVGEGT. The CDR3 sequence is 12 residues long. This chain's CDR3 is CASSWTVYEAFF. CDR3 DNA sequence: TGTGCCAGCAGCTGGACGGTCTATGAAGCTTTCTTT.

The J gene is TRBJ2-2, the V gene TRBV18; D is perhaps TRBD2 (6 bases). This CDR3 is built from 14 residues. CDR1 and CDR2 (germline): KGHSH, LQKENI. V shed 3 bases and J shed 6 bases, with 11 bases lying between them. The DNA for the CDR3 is TGTGCCAGCTCACCGGGACTCGATCCCGGGGAGCTGTTTTTT. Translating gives CASSPGLDPGELFF.

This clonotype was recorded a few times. CDR3 sequence: CASSFRQHQETQYF. CDR3 DNA sequence: TGTGCCAGCAGTTTCCGGCAACACCAAGAGACCCAGTACTTC. V gene TRBV28 combines with J gene TRBJ2-5; D unclear. Trimming removed 3 bases at V and 0 bases at J, with 8 bases between. The CDR3 loop spans 14 amino acids. Germline-derived CDR1 and CDR2 are MDHEN and SYDVKM. The full variable domain, its missing parts supplied by reference TRBV28 and TRBJ2-5, is DVKVTQSSRYLVKRTGEKVFLECVQDMDHENMFWYRQDPGLGLRLIYFSYDVKMKEKGDIPEGYSVSREKKERFSLILESASTNQTSMYLCASSFRQHQETQYFGPGTRLLVL.

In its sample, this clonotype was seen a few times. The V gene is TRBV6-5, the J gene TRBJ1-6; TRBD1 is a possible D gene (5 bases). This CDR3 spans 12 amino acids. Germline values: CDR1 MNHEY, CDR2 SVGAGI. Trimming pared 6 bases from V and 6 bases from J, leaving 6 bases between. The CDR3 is CASRGPNSPLHF. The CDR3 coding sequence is TGTGCCAGCAGGGGACCTAATTCACCCCTCCACTTT.

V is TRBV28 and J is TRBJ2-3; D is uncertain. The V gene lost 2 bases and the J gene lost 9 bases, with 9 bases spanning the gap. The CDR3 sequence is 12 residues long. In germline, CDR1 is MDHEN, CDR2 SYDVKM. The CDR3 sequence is CASSLNDGTQYF. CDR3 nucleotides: TGTGCCAGCAGTTTAAATGATGGCACGCAGTATTTT. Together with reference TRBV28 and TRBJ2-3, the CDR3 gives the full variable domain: DVKVTQSSRYLVKRTGEKVFLECVQDMDHENMFWYRQDPGLGLRLIYFSYDVKMKEKGDIPEGYSVSREKKERFSLILESASTNQTSMYLCASSLNDGTQYFGPGTRLTVL.

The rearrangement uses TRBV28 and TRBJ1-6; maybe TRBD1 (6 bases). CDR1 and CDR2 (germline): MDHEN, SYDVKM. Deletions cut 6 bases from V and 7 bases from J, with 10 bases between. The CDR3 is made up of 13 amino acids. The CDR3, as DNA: TGTGCCAGCAGACAGGGTTGGAATTCACCCCTCCACTTT. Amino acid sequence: CASRQGWNSPLHF.

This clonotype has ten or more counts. The CDR3 protein is CASSLKRLGTGELFF. In nucleotides, the CDR3 is TGTGCCAGCAGCCTAAAGCGGTTAGGGACCGGGGAGCTGTTTTTT. The gene calls are TRBV7-2 and TRBJ2-2, with D perhaps matching TRBD2 (5 bases). CDR1 is SGHTA, CDR2 FQGNSA, per germline. There are 15 residues in the CDR3. The germline V and J ends were trimmed by 5 bases and 5 bases, with 15 bases remaining between them.

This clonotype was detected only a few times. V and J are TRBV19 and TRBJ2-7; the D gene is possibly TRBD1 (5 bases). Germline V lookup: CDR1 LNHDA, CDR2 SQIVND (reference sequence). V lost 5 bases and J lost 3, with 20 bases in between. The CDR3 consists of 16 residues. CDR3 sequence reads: CASSPTRQKSFYEQYF. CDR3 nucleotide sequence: TGTGCCAGTAGTCCTACCCGACAGAAATCCTTCTACGAGCAGTACTTC.

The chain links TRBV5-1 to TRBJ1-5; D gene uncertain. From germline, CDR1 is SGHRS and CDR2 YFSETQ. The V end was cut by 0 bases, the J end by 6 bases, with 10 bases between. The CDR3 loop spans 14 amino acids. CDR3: CASSLEVEGQPQHF. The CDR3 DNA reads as TGCGCCAGCAGCTTGGAAGTTGAGGGTCAGCCCCAGCATTTT.

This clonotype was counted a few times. The CDR3 spells CSVAGGRGYDTEAFF. CDR3 bases: TGCAGCGTTGCCGGAGGCAGGGGATACGATACTGAAGCTTTCTTT. The gene calls are TRBV29-1 and TRBJ1-1; tentatively, D is TRBD1 (6 bases). Germline CDR1 SQVTM, CDR2 ANQGSEA. This CDR3 has 15 amino acids. Trimming removed 4 bases at V and 5 bases at J, with 20 bases between. Looking up the rest from reference TRBV29-1 and TRBJ1-1 gives the full variable domain: SAVISQKPSRDICQRGTSLTIQCQVDSQVTMMFWYRQQPGQSLTLIATANQGSEATYESGFVIDKFPISRPNLTFSTLTVSNMSPEDSSIYLCSVAGGRGYDTEAFFGQGTRLTVV.

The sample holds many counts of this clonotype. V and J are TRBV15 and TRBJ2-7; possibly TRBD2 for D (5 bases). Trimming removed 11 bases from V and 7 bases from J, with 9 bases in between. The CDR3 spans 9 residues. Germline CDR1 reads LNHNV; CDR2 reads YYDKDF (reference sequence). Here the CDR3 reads CAATGEQYF. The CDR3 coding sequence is TGTGCCGCCACGGGGGAGCAGTACTTC.

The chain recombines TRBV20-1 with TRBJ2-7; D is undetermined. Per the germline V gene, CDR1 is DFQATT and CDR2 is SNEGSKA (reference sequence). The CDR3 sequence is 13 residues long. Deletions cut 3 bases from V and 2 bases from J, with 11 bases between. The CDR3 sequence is CSARKTSAYEQYF. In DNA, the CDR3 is TGCAGTGCTAGGAAAACCTCAGCCTACGAGCAGTACTTC.

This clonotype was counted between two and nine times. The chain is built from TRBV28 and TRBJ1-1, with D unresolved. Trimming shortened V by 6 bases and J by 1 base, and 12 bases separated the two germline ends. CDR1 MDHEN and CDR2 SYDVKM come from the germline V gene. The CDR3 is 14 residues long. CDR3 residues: CASREVGQNTEAFF. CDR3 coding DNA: TGTGCCAGCAGGGAGGTTGGCCAGAACACTGAAGCTTTCTTT. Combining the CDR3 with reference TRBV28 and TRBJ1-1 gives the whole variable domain DVKVTQSSRYLVKRTGEKVFLECVQDMDHENMFWYRQDPGLGLRLIYFSYDVKMKEKGDIPEGYSVSREKKERFSLILESASTNQTSMYLCASREVGQNTEAFFGQGTRLTVV.

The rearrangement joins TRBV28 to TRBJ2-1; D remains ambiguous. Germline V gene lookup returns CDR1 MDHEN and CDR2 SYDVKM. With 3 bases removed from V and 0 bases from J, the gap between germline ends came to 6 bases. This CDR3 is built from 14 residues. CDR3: CASSFPSSYNEQFF. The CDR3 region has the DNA TGTGCCAGCAGTTTTCCCAGCTCCTACAATGAGCAGTTCTTC.

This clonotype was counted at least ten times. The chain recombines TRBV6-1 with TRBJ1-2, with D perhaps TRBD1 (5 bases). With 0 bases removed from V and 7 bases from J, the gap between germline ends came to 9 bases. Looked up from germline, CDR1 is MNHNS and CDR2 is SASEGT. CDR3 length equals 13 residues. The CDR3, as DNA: TGTGCCAGCAGTGAAGCGGGGCTACGTGGCTACACCTTC. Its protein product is CASSEAGLRGYTF.

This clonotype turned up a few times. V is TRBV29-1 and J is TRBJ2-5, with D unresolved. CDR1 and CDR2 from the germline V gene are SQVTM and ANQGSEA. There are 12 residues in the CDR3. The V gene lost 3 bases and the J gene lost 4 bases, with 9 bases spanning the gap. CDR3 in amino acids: CSVDTPSETQYF. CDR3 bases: TGCAGCGTTGACACGCCATCAGAGACCCAGTACTTC.

The CDR3 sequence: CASSPHSPTQYF. The CDR3 nucleotides are TGTGCCAGCAGCCCCCACTCCCCCACGCAGTATTTT. The V gene is TRBV11-2, the J gene TRBJ2-3; the D is unclear. V was trimmed by 5 bases and J by 9 bases, leaving 12 bases between them. The germline gives CDR1 SGHAT, CDR2 FQNNGV. The CDR3 has 12 amino acids.